This T cell receptor beta chain stems from a study of blood T cells in healthy people across ages. Together with a sample-barcoded 5' primer, a J-beta primer mix was included in a second PCR lasting about 7 to 12 cycles. One entry per CDR3 protein results from TCRdb running MiXCR on the 5' RACE reads. The table shows roughly 830,000 distinct CDR3 sequences, with around two thirds occurring only once. This clonotype was seen only a few times. With a much larger clone just one base away, this may be a read error. Germline values: CDR1 ENHRY, CDR2 SYGVKD. V gave up 10 bases and J gave up 0 bases, with 16 bases separating them. The CDR3 is 14 amino acids.

This clonotype was obtained from a man between 25 and 39 years old in good health. The chain couples TRBV10-3 to TRBJ2-7, with D hard to call. Material for sequencing was blood. The DNA for the CDR3 is TGTGCCACTACTGAGTCTACCAGCTCCTACGAGCAGTACTTC. Translation gives CATTESTSSYEQYF.